These T cell receptor beta chains were read from a single sample in a study of blood T cell repertoires in COVID-19. Generated by immunoSEQ multiplex PCR, the TCRdb table keeps only in-frame clones and is missing some. The sample includes 200,000 to 300,000 clones, 84% of them seen just once. The sample comprised peripheral blood. Every receptor here comes from a man in his 60s with acute or convalescent COVID-19. CDR3s include the opening cysteine and the closing phenylalanine or tryptophan. A D gene is named only where the DNA matches it firmly. Some rows have no size entry. The others give once, few or many, or a class for an expanded clone.

.	TRBV5-1	TRBD2	TRBJ2-5	TGCGCCAGCAGACCGGGACTAGCGGGGGGGCAAGAGACCCAGTACTTC	CASRPGLAGGQETQYF
.	TRBV5-4	TRBD1	TRBJ1-2	TGTGCCAGCAGCTTGTGGGGACAGGGGGCGCTGAACTATGGCTACACCTTC	CASSLWGQGALNYGYTF
.	TRBV3-1/TRBV3-2	TRBD2	TRBJ2-1	TGTGCCAGCAGCCAAACCTCCCTAGCGGGCACGAGCTACAATGAGCAGTTCTTC	CASSQTSLAGTSYNEQFF
.	TRBV21-1	.	TRBJ1-5	TGTGCCAGCAGCATCTTTCGGGGGGAGAGGAAGGGGAATCAGCCCCAGCATTTT	CASSIFRGERKGNQPQHF
.	TRBV27	.	TRBJ2-7	TGTGCCAGCAGTTTGGGGCTGGAGCAGTACTTC	CASSLGLEQYF
few	TRBV10-3	.	TRBJ1-2	TGTGCCATCAGGGCAACTGGCTACACCTTC	CAIRATGYTF
once	TRBV6-5	TRBD2	TRBJ2-7	TGTGCCAGCAGTTACTCGAGTAGCGGGGATTACGAGCAGTACTTC	CASSYSSSGDYEQYF
few	TRBV27	.	TRBJ1-5	TGTGCCAGCAGTCCCCTCCCGACAGGCTATAGCAATCAGCCCCAGCATTTT	CASSPLPTGYSNQPQHF
few	TRBV6-6	.	TRBJ1-1	TGTGCCAGCAAGCTATCTCTTCGGGGAAGCACTGAAGCTTTCTTT	CASKLSLRGSTEAFF
.	TRBV7-6	TRBD1	TRBJ1-4	TGTGCCAGCAGCTTAAACCCCCAACAGGGGGCGCGGGAAAAACTGTTTTTT	CASSLNPQQGAREKLFF
.	TRBV9	.	TRBJ2-3	TGTGCCAGCAGCGCCCTCCGGGGACACCGGCAGTATTTT	CASSALRGHRQYF
.	TRBV3-1/TRBV3-2	TRBD2	TRBJ2-1	TGTGCCAGCAGCTCTTCCGGGACTAGCGGGGCTTCGTCCTACAATGAGCAGTTCTTC	CASSSSGTSGASSYNEQFF
.	TRBV25-1	.	TRBJ1-2	TGTGCCAGCAGTGCCCAGACTAACTATGGCTACACCTTC	CASSAQTNYGYTF
.	TRBV19	.	TRBJ2-2	TGTGCCAGTAAGTGGGAAGGAGGCACCGGGGAGCTGTTTTTT	CASKWEGGTGELFF
once	TRBV6-6	TRBD1	TRBJ1-2	TGTGCCAGCAGTTACATGTGGACAGGGAATAACTATGGCTACACCTTC	CASSYMWTGNNYGYTF
.	TRBV6-4	.	TRBJ2-3	TGTGCCAGCGCGCCTGGGGGGGCGGCCACAGATACGCAGTATTTT	CASAPGGAATDTQYF
.	TRBV11-3	TRBD2	TRBJ2-3	TGTGCCAGCAGCCCTTGGGGAAGCGGGGGGACAGATACGCAGTATTTT	CASSPWGSGGTDTQYF
.	TRBV9	.	TRBJ2-5	TGTGCCAGCAGCCCCCCCCGGGGAGGTGGGGAGACCCAGTACTTC	CASSPPRGGGETQYF
.	TRBV7-8	TRBD1	TRBJ2-7	TGTGCCAGCAGCTTACGATTCCGGGACAGGGGCTACGAGCAGTACTTC	CASSLRFRDRGYEQYF
.	TRBV6-2/TRBV6-3	.	TRBJ2-3	TGTGCCAGCAGTTATGTGGGAGTAGCAGATACGCAGTATTTT	CASSYVGVADTQYF
.	TRBV7-9	TRBD1	TRBJ1-4	TGTGCCAGCAGCCGGACAGGGGGGAGGAGTGAAAAACTGTTTTTT	CASSRTGGRSEKLFF
once	TRBV4-2	.	TRBJ2-1	TGTGCCAGCAGCGGGGCGGGATTGTACAATGAGCAGTTCTTC	CASSGAGLYNEQFF
.	TRBV5-6	.	TRBJ2-7	TGTGCCAGCAGCTGGGCCGTGACCTACGAGCAGTACTTC	CASSWAVTYEQYF
.	TRBV7-2	.	TRBJ2-1	TGTGCCAGCACCCAGGCGGGGGCCGCCCGATACAATGAGCAGTTCTTC	CASTQAGAARYNEQFF
.	TRBV5-8	.	TRBJ2-7	TGTGCCAGCAGCTTGGCCAGGGCTTCTCCCTACGAGCAGTACTTC	CASSLARASPYEQYF
.	TRBV29-1	.	TRBJ1-4	TGCAGCGTTGAAGGGGTTGTGGGGGAGGTGTTTTTT	CSVEGVVGEVFF
.	TRBV28	.	TRBJ2-1	TGTGCCAGCAGGCCCTGGCCTAGAGGGGGCAATGAGCAGTTCTTC	CASRPWPRGGNEQFF
.	TRBV20-1	.	TRBJ1-3	TGCAGTGCTAGTTGGGGGGGGATTGGAAACACCATATATTTT	CSASWGGIGNTIYF
once	TRBV9	TRBD1	TRBJ1-1	TGTGCCAGCAGCGCGGGACAGCAGAACACTGAAGCTTTCTTT	CASSAGQQNTEAFF
few	TRBV28	.	TRBJ2-2	TGTGCCAGCAGGCTAGGGGGGGGCGGCGGGGAGCTGTTTTTT	CASRLGGGGGELFF
.	TRBV18	.	TRBJ1-3	TGTGCCAGCTCACCGTTACCTGAGCGGGGCCGCTCTGGAAACACCATATATTTT	CASSPLPERGRSGNTIYF
.	TRBV6-5	.	TRBJ1-5	TGTGCCAGCAAACCGGGGATGAATCAGCCCCAGCATTTT	CASKPGMNQPQHF